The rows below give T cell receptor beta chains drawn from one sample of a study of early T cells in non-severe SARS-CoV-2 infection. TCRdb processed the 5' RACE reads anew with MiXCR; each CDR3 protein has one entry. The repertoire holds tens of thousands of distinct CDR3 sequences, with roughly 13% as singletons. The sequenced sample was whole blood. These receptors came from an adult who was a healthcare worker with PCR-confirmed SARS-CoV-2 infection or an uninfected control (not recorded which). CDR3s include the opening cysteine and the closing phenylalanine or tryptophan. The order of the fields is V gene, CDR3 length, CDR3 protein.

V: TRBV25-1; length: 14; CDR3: CASGRSGSGHEQYF
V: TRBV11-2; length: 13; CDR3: CASRGLQTYEQYF
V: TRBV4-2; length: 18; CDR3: CASSQETLTTISYNEQFF
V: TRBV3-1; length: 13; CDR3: CASSQGQYNEQFF
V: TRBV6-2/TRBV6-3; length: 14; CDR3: CASRTIGVPDTQYF
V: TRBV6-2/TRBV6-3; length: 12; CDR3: CASSSRGSTQFF
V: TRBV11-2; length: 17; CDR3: CASRPGQSLSTNEKLFF
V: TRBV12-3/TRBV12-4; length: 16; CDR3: CASRVGPGQGRETQYF
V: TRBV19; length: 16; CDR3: CASSAGQAWTSYEQYF
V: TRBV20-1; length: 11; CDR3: CSASASYGYTF
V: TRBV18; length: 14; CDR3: CASSRDRNTGELFF
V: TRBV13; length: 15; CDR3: CASSPGQGATDTQYF
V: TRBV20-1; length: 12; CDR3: CSARTLSYEQYF
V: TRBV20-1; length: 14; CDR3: CSAREEGRDSGYTF
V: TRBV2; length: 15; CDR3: CASANSGGASNEQFF